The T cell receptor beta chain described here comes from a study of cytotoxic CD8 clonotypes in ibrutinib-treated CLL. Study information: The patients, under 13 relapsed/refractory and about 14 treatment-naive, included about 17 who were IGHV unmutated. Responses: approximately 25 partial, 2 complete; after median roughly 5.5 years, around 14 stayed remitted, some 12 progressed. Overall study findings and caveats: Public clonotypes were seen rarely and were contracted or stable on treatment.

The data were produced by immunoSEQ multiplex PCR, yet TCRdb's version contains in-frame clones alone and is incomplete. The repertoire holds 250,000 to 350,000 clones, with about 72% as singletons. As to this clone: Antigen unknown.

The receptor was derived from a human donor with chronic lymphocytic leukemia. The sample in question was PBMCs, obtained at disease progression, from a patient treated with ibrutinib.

The CDR3 sequence is CASSVGQGPSNQPQHF. The CDR3 DNA is TGCGCCAGCAGTGTGGGACAGGGACCTAGCAATCAGCCCCAGCATTTT. V usage is TRBV10-2 and J usage is TRBJ1-5; 9 nucleotides align to TRBD1. Per the germline V gene, CDR1 is WSHSY and CDR2 is SAAADI. V shed 4 bases and J 0 bases; nucleotides not matched to a gene: 4. The CDR3 has 16 amino acids.